This T cell receptor beta chain was observed in a study of T cells in Graves' hyperthyroidism and ophthalmopathy. The TCR beta CDR3 regions underwent amplification using RNA transcripts as the source. The primer set for the first-round RT-PCR of the TCR CDR3 was HTBI. MiXCR, applied by TCRdb to the multiplex PCR reads, yields one record per CDR3 protein. The sample carries under 350,000 distinct CDR3 sequences, about 20% recorded once. This clonotype appeared a few times. V gave up 5 bases and J gave up 6 bases; unmatched junction bases: 4. The CDR3 totals 14 residues. The source of this sequence is a woman aged 45 to 65 with Graves' hyperthyroidism. The source material was blood. The chain is built from TRBV12-3 or TRBV12-4 and TRBJ2-5; 12 bases fit TRBD2. CDR3 amino acids: CASSQTSGGQTQYF. The CDR3 DNA is TGTGCCAGCAGTCAGACTAGCGGGGGACAGACCCAGTACTTC.